What follows are 10 T cell receptor beta chains derived from one specimen sequenced in a study of blood T cell repertoires in COVID-19. This table comes from immunoSEQ multiplex PCR, and its TCRdb copy is limited to in-frame clones, with some not included. Of roughly 190,000 clones listed, around 81% are singletons. The specimen sequenced was peripheral blood. The receptors come from a woman between 40 and 55 years old with COVID-19, enrolled during active disease.

The chain couples TRBV15 to TRBJ2-7; no clear D. V dropped 0 bases and J dropped 3 bases, with 6 bases sitting between them. Germline lookup yields CDR1 LNHNV and CDR2 YYDKDF (reference sequence). The CDR3 has 13 amino acids. CDR3 coding DNA: TGTGCCACCAGCAGAGATCTCGGCTACGAGCAGTACTTC. It codes for CATSRDLGYEQYF. The full variable domain, completed using reference TRBV15 and TRBJ2-7, is DAMVIQNPRYQVTQFGKPVTLSCSQTLNHNVMYWYQQKSSQAPKLLFHYYDKDFNNEADTPDNFQSRRPNTSFCFLDIRSPGLGDTAMYLCATSRDLGYEQYFGPGTRLTVT.

This chain connects TRBV9 to TRBJ2-7, with a possible D match to TRBD1 (6 bases). The ends were cut back, 0 bases at V and 2 bases at J, with 12 bases in the middle. This CDR3 has 15 amino acids. Germline V CDR1 and CDR2: SGDLS, YYNGEE. CDR3 region: CASSVGSGATYEQYF. The CDR3 DNA reads as TGTGCCAGCAGCGTAGGGTCAGGGGCGACCTACGAGCAGTACTTC.

CDR3 region: CASSLPGEAFF. CDR3 DNA: TGTGCCAGCAGCTTACCAGGGGAAGCTTTCTTT. The chain employs TRBV7-9 and TRBJ1-1; D is possibly TRBD1 (5 bases). The V gene's germline CDR1 is SEHNR and CDR2 FQNEAQ (reference sequence). The CDR3 length is 11 residues. Trimming removed 2 bases at V and 8 bases at J, with 6 bases between.

This clone has only a few counts. The chain combines TRBV27 with TRBJ2-2; TRBD1 agrees at 8 bases. The CDR3 is 16 amino acids. Germline V CDR1 and CDR2: MNHEY, SMNVEV (reference sequence). V dropped 6 bases and J dropped 7; count of bases not matched to a gene: 13. CDR3 in DNA: TGTGCCAGCAGCTCCCTTTGGACAGGGTTGCACGGGGAGCTGTTTTTT. This encodes CASSSLWTGLHGELFF.

The rearrangement links TRBV30 to TRBJ1-5, with 7 positions matching TRBD1. With 3 bases clipped from V and 11 bases from J, the junction kept 10 bases outside the gene matches. Germline V gene sequence: CDR1 GTSNPN, CDR2 SVGIG (reference sequence). CDR3 length: 13 residues. The CDR3 sequence is CAWSTGPGQTQHF. As DNA, the CDR3 is TGTGCCTGGAGCACCGGACCGGGACAGACCCAGCATTTT. The full variable domain, with the rest looked up from reference TRBV30 and TRBJ1-5, is SQTIHQWPATLVQPVGSPLSLECTVEGTSNPNLYWYRQAAGRGLQLLFYSVGIGQISSEVPQNLSASRPQDRQFILSSKKLLLSDSGFYLCAWSTGPGQTQHFGDGTRLSIL.

The CDR3 sequence is CASRAVDSLGTEAFF. The CDR3 nucleotides read TGTGCCAGTAGGGCCGTGGACAGCCTTGGGACTGAAGCTTTCTTT. The chain is built from TRBV19 and TRBJ1-1, with D possibly being TRBD1 (6 bases). Germline V gene lookup returns CDR1 LNHDA and CDR2 SQIVND (reference sequence). This CDR3 is 15 amino acids long. Trimming cost V 6 bases and J 5 bases, with 19 bases left between them.

This rearrangement joins TRBV10-2 to TRBJ2-5, with 7 positions matching TRBD2. Trimming removed 2 bases from V and 6 bases from J; junction bases left unmatched: 3. This CDR3 has 13 residues. Germline assignment: CDR1 WSHSY and CDR2 SAAADI. The CDR3 coding sequence is TGCGCCAGCAGTGAGCCCGGGGGGAAGACCCAGTACTTC. Protein: CASSEPGGKTQYF.

This chain uses TRBV7-2 with TRBJ2-7, with 9 bases aligning to TRBD2. V shed 1 base, J shed 1 base, and the junction held 2 bases outside the gene matches. The CDR3 consists of 15 residues. Germline CDR1 is SGHTA and CDR2 is FQGNSA. In nucleotides, the CDR3 is TGTGCCAGCAGCTTAGAGCGGGGGGTTTCCTACGAGCAGTACGTC. This sequence encodes CASSLERGVSYEQYV.

The rearrangement links TRBV20-1 to TRBJ2-4; the match to TRBD1 covers 7 bases. The CDR3 totals 14 residues. With V trimmed by 3 bases and J by 8 bases, 10 bases remained unmatched. Per the germline V gene, CDR1 is DFQATT and CDR2 is SNEGSKA (reference sequence). The CDR3 spells CSASWSTGADIQYF. CDR3 in DNA: TGCAGTGCTAGTTGGTCCACAGGGGCGGACATTCAGTACTTC.

V gene TRBV5-4 combines with J gene TRBJ2-4; D is possibly TRBD2 (6 bases). The CDR3 has 16 amino acids. Germline V gene data show CDR1 as SGHNT and CDR2 as YYREEE (reference sequence). Trimming took 0 bases from V and 1 from J, leaving 11 bases between them. This CDR3 is CASSLAGGVAKNIQYF. The CDR3, as DNA: TGTGCCAGCAGCTTGGCCGGAGGGGTGGCCAAAAACATTCAGTACTTC.